This paragraph covers one TCR beta chain sequence. CDR1 and CDR2 from the germline V gene are MDHEN and SYDVKM. The V end lost 6 bases, the J end lost 11 bases, and 15 bases lay between the germline ends. The CDR3 totals 12 residues. This entry belongs to a study of CD8 T cells in ankylosing spondylitis. The authors made TCR beta libraries by quantitative 5'-RACE with molecular barcodes. TCRdb re-derived calls from the 5' RACE reads in MiXCR, one entry per CDR3 protein. The top ten clones hold 0.5% to 0.75% of a sample with 230,000 or so distinct CDR3 sequences, under 30% of them seen once. The chain uses TRBV28 and TRBJ2-3; maybe TRBD2 (6 bases). The source is a male donor with ankylosing spondylitis or in good health (not recorded which). Sequencing was carried out using blood, either unsorted or a sorted T cell fraction (not recorded which). CDR3 bases: TGTGCCAGCAGCCTCGGGACTCACAAGCAGTATTTT. Amino acids: CASSLGTHKQYF.